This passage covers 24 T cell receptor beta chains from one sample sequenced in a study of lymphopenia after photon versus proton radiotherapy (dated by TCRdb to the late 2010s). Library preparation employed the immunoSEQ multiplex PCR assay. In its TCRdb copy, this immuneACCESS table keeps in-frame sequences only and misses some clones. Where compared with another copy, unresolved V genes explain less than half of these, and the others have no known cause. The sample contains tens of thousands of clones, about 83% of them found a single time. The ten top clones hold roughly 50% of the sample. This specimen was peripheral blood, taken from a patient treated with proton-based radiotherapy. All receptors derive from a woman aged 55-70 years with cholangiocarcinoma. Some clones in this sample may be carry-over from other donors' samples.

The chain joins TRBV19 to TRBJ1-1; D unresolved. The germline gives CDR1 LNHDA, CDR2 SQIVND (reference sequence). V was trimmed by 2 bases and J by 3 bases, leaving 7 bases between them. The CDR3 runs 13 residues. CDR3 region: CASSIQSYTEAFF. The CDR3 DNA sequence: TGTGCCAGTAGTATACAGAGCTACACTGAAGCTTTCTTT.

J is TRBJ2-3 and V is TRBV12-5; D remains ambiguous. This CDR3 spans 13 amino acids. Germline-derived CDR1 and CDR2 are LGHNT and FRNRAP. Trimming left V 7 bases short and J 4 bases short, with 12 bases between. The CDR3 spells CASVPEVADTQYF. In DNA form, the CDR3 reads TGTGCTAGTGTCCCCGAGGTGGCAGATACGCAGTATTTT. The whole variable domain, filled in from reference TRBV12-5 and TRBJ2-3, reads DARVTQTPRHKVTEMGQEVTMRCQPILGHNTVFWYRQTMMQGLELLAYFRNRAPLDDSGMPKDRFSAEMPDATLATLKIQPSEPRDSAVYFCASVPEVADTQYFGPGTRLTVL.

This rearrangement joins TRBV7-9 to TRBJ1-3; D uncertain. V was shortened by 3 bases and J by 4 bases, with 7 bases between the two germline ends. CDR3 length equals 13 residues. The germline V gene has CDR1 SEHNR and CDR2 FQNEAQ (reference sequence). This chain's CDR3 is CASSFSQGNTIYF. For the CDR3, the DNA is TGTGCCAGCAGCTTTTCCCAGGGAAACACCATATATTTT.

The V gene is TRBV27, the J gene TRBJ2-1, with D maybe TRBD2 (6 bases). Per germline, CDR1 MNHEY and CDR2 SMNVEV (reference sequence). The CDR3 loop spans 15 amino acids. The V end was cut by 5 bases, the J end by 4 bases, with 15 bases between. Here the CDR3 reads CASSTPGTFYNEQFF. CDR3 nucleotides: TGTGCCAGCAGTACCCCCGGGACTTTTTACAATGAGCAGTTCTTC.

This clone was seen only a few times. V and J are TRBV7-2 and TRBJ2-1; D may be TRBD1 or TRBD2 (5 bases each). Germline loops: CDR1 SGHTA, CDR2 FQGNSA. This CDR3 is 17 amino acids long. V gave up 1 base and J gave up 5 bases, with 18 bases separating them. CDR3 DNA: TGTGCCAGCAGCTTAGAGGCAGGGCCGGCGACTAACAATGAGCAGTTCTTC. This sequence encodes CASSLEAGPATNNEQFF.

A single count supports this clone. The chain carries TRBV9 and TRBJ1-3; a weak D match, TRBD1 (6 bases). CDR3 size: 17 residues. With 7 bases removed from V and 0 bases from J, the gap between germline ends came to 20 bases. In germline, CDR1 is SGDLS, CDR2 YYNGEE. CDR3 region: CASGSSRGTLSGNTIYF. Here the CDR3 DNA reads TGTGCCAGCGGGTCTTCGAGGGGGACACTCTCTGGAAACACCATATATTTT.

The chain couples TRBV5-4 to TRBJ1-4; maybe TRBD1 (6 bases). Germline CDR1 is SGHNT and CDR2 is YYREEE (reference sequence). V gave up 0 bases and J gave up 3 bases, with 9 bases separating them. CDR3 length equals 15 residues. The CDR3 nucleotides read TGTGCCAGCAGCTTGGAAGGACAGCCTAATGAAAAACTGTTTTTT. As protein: CASSLEGQPNEKLFF.

CDR3 bases: TGTGCCAGCAGTCCCTACCTTCCGGACACTGAAGCTTTCTTT. It specifies CASSPYLPDTEAFF. The chain is built from TRBV7-2 and TRBJ1-1; D is unresolved. The CDR3 has 14 residues. Germline CDR1 is SGHTA and CDR2 is FQGNSA. V was cut by 6 bases and J by 3 bases, with 14 bases left in between.

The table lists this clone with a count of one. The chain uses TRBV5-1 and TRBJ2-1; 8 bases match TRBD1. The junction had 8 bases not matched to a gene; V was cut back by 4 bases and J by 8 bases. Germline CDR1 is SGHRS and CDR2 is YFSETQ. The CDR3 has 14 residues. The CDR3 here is CASSLGQEFDEQFF. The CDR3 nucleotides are TGCGCCAGCAGCCTGGGACAGGAATTCGATGAGCAGTTCTTC. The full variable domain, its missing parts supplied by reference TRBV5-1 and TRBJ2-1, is KAGVTQTPRYLIKTRGQQVTLSCSPISGHRSVSWYQQTPGQGLQFLFEYFSETQRNKGNFPGRFSGRQFSNSRSEMNVSTLELGDSALYLCASSLGQEFDEQFFGPGTRLTVL.

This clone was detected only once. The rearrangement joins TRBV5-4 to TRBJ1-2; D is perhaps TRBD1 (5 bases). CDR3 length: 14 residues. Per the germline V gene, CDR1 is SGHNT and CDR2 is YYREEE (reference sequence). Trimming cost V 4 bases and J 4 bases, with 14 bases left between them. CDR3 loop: CASSPGGAGYGYTF. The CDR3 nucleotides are TGTGCCAGCAGCCCCGGCGGGGCTGGCTATGGCTACACCTTC.

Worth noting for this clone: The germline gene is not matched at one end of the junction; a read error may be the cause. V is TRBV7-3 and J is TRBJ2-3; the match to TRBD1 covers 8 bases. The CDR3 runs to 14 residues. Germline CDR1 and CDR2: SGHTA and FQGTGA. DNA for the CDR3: TGTGCCAGCAGCCCGACAGGGGCCACAGGTACGCAGTATTTT. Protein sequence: CASSPTGATGTQYF.

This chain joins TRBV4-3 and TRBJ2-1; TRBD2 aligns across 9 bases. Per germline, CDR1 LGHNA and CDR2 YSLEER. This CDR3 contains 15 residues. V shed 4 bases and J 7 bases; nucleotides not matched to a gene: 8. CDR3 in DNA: TGCGCCAGCAGCCTGGGGCCTAGCGGGGCGAATGAGCAGTTCTTC. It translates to CASSLGPSGANEQFF.

CDR3 bases: TGTGCCAGCTCACCCCCGGGGGGACCGTACGAGCAGTACTTC. This translates into CASSPPGGPYEQYF. This sequence joins TRBV18 and TRBJ2-7, with TRBD2 matching 7 bases. The V gene end was trimmed by 3 bases and the J gene end by 4 bases; junction bases not matched to a gene: 6. Germline CDR1 is KGHSH and CDR2 is LQKENI. The CDR3 loop spans 14 amino acids.

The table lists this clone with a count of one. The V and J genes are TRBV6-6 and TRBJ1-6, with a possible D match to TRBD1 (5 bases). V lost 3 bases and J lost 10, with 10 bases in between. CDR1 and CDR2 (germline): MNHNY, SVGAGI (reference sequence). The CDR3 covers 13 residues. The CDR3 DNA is TGTGCCAGCAGTTATGAGGGGAGGTCACCCCTCCACTTT. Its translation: CASSYEGRSPLHF.

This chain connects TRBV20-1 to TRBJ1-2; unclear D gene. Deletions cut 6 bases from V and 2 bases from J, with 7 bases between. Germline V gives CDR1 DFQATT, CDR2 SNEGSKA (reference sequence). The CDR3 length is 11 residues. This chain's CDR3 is CSALGNYGYTF. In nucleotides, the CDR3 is TGCAGTGCATTAGGGAACTATGGCTACACCTTC.

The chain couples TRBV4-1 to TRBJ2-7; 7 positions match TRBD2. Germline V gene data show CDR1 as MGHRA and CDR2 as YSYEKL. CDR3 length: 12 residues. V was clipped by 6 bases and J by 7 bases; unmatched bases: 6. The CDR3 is CASRGGAGEQYF. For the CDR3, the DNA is TGCGCCAGCAGGGGAGGGGCGGGAGAGCAGTACTTC.

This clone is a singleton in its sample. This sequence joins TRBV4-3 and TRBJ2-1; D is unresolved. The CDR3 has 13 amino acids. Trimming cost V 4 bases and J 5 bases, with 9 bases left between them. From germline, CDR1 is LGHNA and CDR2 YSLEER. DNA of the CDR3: TGCGCCAGCAGCCTCGGACCCGACAATGAGCAGTTCTTC. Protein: CASSLGPDNEQFF.

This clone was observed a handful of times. In nucleotides, the CDR3 is TGTGCCAGCAGTTACGGCGGGAGGGGGGCGTCACCCCTCCACTTT. Translating it yields CASSYGGRGASPLHF. This chain uses TRBV6-5 with TRBJ1-6, with a tentative D call TRBD1 (6 bases). Germline loops: CDR1 MNHEY, CDR2 SVGAGI. The CDR3 extends over 15 amino acids. The V and J ends lost 2 bases and 10 bases respectively, with 15 bases between them.

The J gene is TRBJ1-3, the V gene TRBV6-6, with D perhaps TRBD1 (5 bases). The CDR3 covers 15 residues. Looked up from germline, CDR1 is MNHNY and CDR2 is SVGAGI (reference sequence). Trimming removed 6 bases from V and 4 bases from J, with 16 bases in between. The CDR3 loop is CASSSNRGFGNTIYF. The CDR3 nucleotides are TGTGCCAGCAGCTCTAATAGGGGTTTCGGAAACACCATATATTTT.

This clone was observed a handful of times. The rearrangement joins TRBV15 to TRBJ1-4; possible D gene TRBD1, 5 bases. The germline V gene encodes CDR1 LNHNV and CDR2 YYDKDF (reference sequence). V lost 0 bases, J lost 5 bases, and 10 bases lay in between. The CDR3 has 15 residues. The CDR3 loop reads CATSRDPGPNEKLFF. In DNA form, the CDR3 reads TGTGCCACCAGCAGAGACCCAGGGCCGAATGAAAAACTGTTTTTT.

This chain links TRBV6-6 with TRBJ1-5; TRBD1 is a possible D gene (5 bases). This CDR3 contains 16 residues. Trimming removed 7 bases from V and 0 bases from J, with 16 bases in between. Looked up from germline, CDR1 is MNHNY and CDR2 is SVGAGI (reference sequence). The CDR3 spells CASTTSGGLSNQPQHF. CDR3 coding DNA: TGTGCCAGCACCACAAGTGGGGGTCTTAGCAATCAGCCCCAGCATTTT.

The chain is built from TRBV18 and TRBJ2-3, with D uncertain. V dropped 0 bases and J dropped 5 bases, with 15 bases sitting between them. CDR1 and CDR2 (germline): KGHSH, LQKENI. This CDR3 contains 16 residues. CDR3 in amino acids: CASSPPWASPKDTQYF. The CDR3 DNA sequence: TGTGCCAGCTCACCACCGTGGGCTAGTCCCAAAGATACGCAGTATTTT.

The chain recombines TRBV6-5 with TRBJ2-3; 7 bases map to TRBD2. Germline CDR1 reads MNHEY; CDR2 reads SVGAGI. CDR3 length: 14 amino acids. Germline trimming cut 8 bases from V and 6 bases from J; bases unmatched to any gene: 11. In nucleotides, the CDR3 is TGTGCCAGCGTCGGGACTACCCCCGGTGATACGCAGTATTTT. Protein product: CASVGTTPGDTQYF.

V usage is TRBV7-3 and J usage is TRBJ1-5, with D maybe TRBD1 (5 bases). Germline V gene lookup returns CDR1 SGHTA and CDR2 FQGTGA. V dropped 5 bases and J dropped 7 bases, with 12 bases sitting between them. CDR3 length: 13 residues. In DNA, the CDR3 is TGTGCCAGCAGCGTTCTAAGGGGCCAGCCCCAGCATTTT. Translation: CASSVLRGQPQHF.